This TCR beta chain was identified in a study of cytomegalovirus exposure and HLA in healthy donors (dated by TCRdb to between 2016 and 2019). With respect to the entire study: A later analysis indicated that the 95 to 150 validation repertoires were generated on the platform also employed for the 720 or so repertoires of the first cohort. The study was designed to test whether signatures of past pathogen exposure could be identified by cataloging public T cell receptors. A separate validation cohort of about 110 different subjects was used in addition to the 666-subject first cohort. To predict cytomegalovirus infection status, the study brought together high-throughput TCR immunosequencing, statistical association of individual TCRs with disease status, and machine learning.

Of note for this clone: This receptor's antigen is unknown. No much larger clone exists at a distance of one base, and base qualities are not known.

Study-wide conclusions, independent of this receptor: A few of the identified cytomegalovirus-associated TCR beta chains were confirmed in vitro to be specific for cytomegalovirus antigens. Most TCR sequences were observed very rarely across donors, whereas some public TCRs were present in many individuals. A later analysis lacked HLA typing for the validation cohort, so it scored co-occurrence in that cohort across all 110 or so repertoires. The classifier was reported to diagnose cytomegalovirus status with high specificity and sensitivity in both the original cohort and the validation cohort. The study listed approximately 150 TCR beta chains as associated with cytomegalovirus. A later analysis found that TCRs clustered in the first cohort also tended to co-occur in the roughly 120 validation repertoires, with 90% to 95% of cluster scores above 0. The authors suggested that the approach could potentially be generalized to other disease states and immunological phenotypes.

Receptor amplification or capture employed the immunoSEQ multiplex PCR assay. In the paper's pipeline: A statistical classification framework was built to diagnose cytomegalovirus status from the catalog of TCR beta chain sequences. Not all clones reach the TCRdb copy of this immuneACCESS table, which keeps in-frame sequences only. Checked studies attribute under half of the gap to unresolved V genes and leave the rest unexplained. V, J and clone size are those of that table, while D and trimming were read from the DNA. This sample lists 150,000 to 200,000 clones; around nine tenths were detected once. Around 3% of the sample rests with the top ten. CDR1 and CDR2 are read off the germline V gene (reference sequence) as SEHNR and FQNEAQ. From its cysteine to its phenylalanine, the CDR3 spans 13 amino acids. The only DNA kept is the CDR3, 39 bases in frame from the first base. V is reduced by 6 bases and J by 3 bases, leaving a spacing of 9 bases between them.

The donors were included in the validation cohort of 130 or so subjects, a group kept apart from the roughly 670-subject first cohort. Input material: PBMCs. This clonotype originated in a man younger than 35 in good health and CMV-seronegative. The V and J genes are TRBV7-9 and TRBJ2-1; a tentative D call is TRBD2 (5 bases match). The sequenced DNA is TGTGCCAGCAGACGCGGACTCTACAATGAGCAGTTCTTC. It codes for CASRRGLYNEQFF.